The entry below gives a single T cell receptor (beta chain) sequence along with its context. Its specificity is unknown. The source of the sample is a study of cytomegalovirus exposure and HLA in healthy donors. Study-wide results and limits: TCR beta chains associated with HLA were, in a later analysis, more clonally expanded than equally common others. Specificity of a few CMV-associated chains for CMV antigens was verified in vitro. One variant, a missense change in DCLRE1C, was linked in a later analysis to TCR beta V- and J-gene trimming. Later analysis suggested links between common viral pathogens and several top significant clusters.

Primers for the PCR totalled 60 Vbeta and 13 Jbeta. Generated by immunoSEQ multiplex PCR, the TCRdb table keeps only in-frame clones and is missing some. The data contain 100,000 to 150,000 clones, 84% of them singletons. The receptor comes from a man between 45 and 60 years old in good health and CMV-seronegative. The sample was PBMCs.

In DNA, the CDR3 is TGCGCCAGCAGCGGAGGGACAGCGAACACTGAAGCTTTCTTT. Translation: CASSGGTANTEAFF. The chain couples TRBV5-1 to TRBJ1-1, with 7 bases fitting TRBD1. Germline assignment: CDR1 SGHRS and CDR2 YFSETQ. The CDR3 is 14 amino acids. V dropped 4 bases and J dropped 1; count of bases not matched to a gene: 4.